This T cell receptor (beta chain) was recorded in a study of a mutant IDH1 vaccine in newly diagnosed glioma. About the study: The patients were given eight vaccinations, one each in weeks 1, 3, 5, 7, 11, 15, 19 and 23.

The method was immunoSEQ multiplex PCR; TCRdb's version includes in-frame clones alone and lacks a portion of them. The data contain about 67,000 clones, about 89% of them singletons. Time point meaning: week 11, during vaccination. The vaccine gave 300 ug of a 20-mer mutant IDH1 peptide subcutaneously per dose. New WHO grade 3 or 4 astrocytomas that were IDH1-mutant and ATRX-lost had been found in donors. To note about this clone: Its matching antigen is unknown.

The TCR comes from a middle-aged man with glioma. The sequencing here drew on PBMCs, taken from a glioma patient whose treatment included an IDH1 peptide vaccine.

The DNA for the CDR3 is TGTGCCAGCAGCGACTTAAGGGGAATGAGGGGAGGTGAAAAACTGTTTTTT. Translating it yields CASSDLRGMRGGEKLFF. This sequence joins TRBV13 and TRBJ1-4; perhaps TRBD1 as D (5 bases). The CDR3 is made up of 17 amino acids. Trimming pared 5 bases from V and 7 bases from J, leaving 23 bases between. CDR1 PRHDT and CDR2 FYEKMQ come from the germline V gene (reference sequence).